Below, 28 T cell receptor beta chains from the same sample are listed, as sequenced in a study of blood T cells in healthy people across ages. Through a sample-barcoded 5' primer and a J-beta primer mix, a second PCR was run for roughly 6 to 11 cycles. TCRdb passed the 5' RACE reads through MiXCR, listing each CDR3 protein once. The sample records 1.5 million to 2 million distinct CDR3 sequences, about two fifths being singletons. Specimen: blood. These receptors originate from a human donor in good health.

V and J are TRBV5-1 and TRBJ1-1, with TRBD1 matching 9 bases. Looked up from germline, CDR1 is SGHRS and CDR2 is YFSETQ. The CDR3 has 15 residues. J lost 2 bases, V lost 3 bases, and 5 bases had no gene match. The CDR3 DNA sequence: TGCGCCAGCAGCTCTAGGACAGGGGACAACACTGAAGCTTTCTTT. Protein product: CASSSRTGDNTEAFF.

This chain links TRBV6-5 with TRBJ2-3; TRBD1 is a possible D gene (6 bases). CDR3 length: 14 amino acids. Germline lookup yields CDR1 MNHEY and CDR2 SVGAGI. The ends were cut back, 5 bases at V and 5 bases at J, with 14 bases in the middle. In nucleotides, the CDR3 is TGTGCCAGCAGTAGAAAAACAGGGAGAGATACGCAGTATTTT. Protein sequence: CASSRKTGRDTQYF.

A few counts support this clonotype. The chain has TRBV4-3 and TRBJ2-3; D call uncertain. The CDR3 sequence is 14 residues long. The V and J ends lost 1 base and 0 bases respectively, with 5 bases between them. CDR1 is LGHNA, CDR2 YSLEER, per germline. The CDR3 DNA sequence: TGCGCCAGCAGCCAAGTGGTTAGCACAGATACGCAGTATTTT. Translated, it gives CASSQVVSTDTQYF.

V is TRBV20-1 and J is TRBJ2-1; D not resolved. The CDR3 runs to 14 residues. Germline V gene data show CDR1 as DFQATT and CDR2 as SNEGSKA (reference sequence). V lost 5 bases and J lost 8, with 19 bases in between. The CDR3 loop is CSAGGPPGADEQFF. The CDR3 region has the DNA TGCAGTGCTGGCGGACCCCCCGGCGCCGATGAGCAGTTCTTC.

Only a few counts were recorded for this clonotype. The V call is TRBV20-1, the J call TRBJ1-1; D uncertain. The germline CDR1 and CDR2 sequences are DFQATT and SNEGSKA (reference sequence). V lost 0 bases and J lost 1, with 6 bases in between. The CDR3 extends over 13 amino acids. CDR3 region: CSARDAKNTEAFF. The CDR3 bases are TGCAGTGCTAGAGATGCCAAGAACACTGAAGCTTTCTTT.

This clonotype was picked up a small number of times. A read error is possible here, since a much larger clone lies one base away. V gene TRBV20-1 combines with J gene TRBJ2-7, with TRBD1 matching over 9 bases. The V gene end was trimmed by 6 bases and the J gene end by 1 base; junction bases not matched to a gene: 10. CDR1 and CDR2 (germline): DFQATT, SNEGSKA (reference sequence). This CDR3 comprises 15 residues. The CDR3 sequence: CSAAFNGQGSYEQYF. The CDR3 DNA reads TGCAGTGCCGCATTCAACGGACAGGGGTCCTACGAGCAGTACTTC.

CDR3 sequence reads: CASRHTDTGELFF. The CDR3 DNA follows: TGTGCCAGCAGACACACCGACACCGGGGAGCTGTTTTTT. The V and J genes are TRBV4-2 and TRBJ2-2; D not certain. Germline lookup yields CDR1 LGHNA and CDR2 YNFKEQ. The CDR3 has 13 residues. Trimming pared 6 bases from V and 3 bases from J, leaving 8 bases between.

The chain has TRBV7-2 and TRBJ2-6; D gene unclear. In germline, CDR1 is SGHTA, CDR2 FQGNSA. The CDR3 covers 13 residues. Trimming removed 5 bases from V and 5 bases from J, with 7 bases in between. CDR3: CASSSDRANVLTF. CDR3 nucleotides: TGTGCCAGCAGCAGCGACAGGGCCAACGTCCTGACTTTC.

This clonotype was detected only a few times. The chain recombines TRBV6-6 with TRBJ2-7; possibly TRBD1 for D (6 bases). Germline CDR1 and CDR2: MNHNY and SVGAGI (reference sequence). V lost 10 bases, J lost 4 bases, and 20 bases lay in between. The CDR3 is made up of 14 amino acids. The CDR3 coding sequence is TGTGCCACAGGCTCAGGGGCCGCCCCGTACGAGCAGTACTTC. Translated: CATGSGAAPYEQYF.

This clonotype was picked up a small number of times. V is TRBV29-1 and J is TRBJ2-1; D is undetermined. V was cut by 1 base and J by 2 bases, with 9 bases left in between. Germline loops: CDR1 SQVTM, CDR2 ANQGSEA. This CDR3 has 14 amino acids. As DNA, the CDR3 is TGCAGCGTTGAAGGATGGCGGACCTACAATGAGCAGTTCTTC. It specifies CSVEGWRTYNEQFF.

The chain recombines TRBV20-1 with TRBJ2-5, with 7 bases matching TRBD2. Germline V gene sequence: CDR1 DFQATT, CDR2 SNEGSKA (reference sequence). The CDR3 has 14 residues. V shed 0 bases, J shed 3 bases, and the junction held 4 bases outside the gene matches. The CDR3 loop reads CSARELSGEETQYF. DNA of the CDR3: TGCAGTGCTAGAGAATTAAGCGGGGAAGAGACCCAGTACTTC.

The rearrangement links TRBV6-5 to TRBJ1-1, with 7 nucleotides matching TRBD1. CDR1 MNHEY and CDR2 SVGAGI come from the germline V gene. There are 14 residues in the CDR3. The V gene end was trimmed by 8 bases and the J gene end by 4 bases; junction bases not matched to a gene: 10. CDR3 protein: CASFFGQVATEAFF. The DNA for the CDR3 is TGTGCCAGCTTTTTTGGACAGGTGGCCACTGAAGCTTTCTTT.

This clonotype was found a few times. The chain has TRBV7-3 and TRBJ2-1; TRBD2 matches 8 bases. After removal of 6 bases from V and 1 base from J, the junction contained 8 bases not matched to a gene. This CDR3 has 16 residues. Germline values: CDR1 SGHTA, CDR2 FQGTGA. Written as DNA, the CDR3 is TGTGCCAGCAGTAGACGGGGGGGCCGTTCCTACAATGAGCAGTTCTTC. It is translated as CASSRRGGRSYNEQFF.

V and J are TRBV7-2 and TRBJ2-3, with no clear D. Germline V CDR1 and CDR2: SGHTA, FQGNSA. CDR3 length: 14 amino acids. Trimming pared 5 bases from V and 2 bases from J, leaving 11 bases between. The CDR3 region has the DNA TGTGCCAGCAGCCGAACAATACCCACAGATACGCAGTATTTT. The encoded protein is CASSRTIPTDTQYF.

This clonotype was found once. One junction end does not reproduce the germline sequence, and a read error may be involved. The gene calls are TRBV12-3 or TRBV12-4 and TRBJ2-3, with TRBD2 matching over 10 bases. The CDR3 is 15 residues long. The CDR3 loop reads CASSRSSGGTDMQYF. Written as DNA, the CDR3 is TGTGCCAGCAGTCGATCTAGCGGGGGCACAGATATGCAGTATTTT.

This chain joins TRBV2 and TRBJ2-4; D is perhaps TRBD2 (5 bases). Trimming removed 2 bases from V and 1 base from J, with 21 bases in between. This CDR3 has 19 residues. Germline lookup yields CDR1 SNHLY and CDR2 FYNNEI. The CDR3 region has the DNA TGTGCCAGCAGTGAACCTTCTCGATCTCAACTAGGGGCCAAAAACATTCAGTACTTC. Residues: CASSEPSRSQLGAKNIQYF.

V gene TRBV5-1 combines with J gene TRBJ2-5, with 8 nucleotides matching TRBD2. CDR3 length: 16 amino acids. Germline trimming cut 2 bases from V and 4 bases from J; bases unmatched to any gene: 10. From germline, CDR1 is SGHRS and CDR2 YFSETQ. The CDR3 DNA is TGCGCCAGCAGCTTCCTGCTTAGCGGGGACTCAGAGACCCAGTACTTC. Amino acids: CASSFLLSGDSETQYF.

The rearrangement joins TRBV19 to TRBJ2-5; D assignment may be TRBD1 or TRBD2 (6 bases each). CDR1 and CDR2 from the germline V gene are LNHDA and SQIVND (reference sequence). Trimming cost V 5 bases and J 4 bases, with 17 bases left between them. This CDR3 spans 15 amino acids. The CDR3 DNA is TGTGCCAGTAGTCCCCGGGGGCGAGCGGGAGAGACCCAGTACTTC. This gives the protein CASSPRGRAGETQYF.

CDR3 protein: CSAITAPRQESEETQYF. The CDR3 DNA reads as TGCAGCGCGATAACAGCACCCCGACAGGAAAGTGAGGAGACCCAGTACTTC. V is TRBV29-1 and J is TRBJ2-4, with D possibly matching TRBD1 (6 bases). The DNA end is more similar to TRBJ2-5, so the J call may be wrong. The CDR3 is made up of 17 amino acids. Germline lookup yields CDR1 SQVTM and CDR2 ANQGSEA.

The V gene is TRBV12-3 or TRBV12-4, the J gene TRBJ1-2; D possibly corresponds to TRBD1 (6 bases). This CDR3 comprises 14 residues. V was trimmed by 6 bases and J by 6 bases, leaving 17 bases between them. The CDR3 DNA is TGTGCCAGCAGGAGCGGGGGCTCGGTCGATGGCTACACCTTC. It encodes CASRSGGSVDGYTF.

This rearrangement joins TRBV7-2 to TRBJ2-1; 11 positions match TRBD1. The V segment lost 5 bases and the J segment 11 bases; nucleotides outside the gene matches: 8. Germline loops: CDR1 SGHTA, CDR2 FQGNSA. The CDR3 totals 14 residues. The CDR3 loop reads CASSLGTGGSKQFF. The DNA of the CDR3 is TGTGCCAGCAGCCTTGGGACAGGGGGGTCAAAGCAGTTCTTC.

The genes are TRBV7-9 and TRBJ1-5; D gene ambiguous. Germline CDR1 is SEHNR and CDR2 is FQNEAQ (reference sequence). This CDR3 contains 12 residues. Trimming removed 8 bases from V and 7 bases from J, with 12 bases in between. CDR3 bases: TGTGCCAGCGGCATTCTGAACCAGCCCCAGCATTTT. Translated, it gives CASGILNQPQHF.

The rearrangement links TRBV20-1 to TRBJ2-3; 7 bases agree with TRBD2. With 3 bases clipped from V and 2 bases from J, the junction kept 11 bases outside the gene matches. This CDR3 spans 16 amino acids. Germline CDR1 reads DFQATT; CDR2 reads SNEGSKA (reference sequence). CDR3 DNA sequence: TGCAGTGCTAGTAGGCGGGGGAGGACCGACACAGATACGCAGTATTTT. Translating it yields CSASRRGRTDTDTQYF.

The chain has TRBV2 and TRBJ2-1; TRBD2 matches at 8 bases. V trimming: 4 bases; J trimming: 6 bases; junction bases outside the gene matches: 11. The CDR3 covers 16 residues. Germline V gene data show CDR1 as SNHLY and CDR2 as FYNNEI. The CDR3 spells CASSGGAGTRGNEQFF. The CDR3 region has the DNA TGTGCCAGCAGTGGGGGGGCCGGGACTAGGGGCAATGAGCAGTTCTTC.

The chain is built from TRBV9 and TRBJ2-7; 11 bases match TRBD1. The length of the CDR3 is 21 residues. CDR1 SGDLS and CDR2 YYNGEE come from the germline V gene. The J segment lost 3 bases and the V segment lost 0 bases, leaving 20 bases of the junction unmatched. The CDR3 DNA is TGTGCCAGCAGCGTAGGAGTAAGGGGGGACAGGGGGAAATCAGGTATCTACGAGCAGTACTTC. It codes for CASSVGVRGDRGKSGIYEQYF.

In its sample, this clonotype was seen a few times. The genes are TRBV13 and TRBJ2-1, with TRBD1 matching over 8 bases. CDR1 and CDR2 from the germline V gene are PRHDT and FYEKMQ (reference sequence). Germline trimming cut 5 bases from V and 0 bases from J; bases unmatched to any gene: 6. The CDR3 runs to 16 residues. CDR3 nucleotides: TGTGCCAGCAGCCTATGGACAGGGAGCTCCTACAATGAGCAGTTCTTC. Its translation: CASSLWTGSSYNEQFF.

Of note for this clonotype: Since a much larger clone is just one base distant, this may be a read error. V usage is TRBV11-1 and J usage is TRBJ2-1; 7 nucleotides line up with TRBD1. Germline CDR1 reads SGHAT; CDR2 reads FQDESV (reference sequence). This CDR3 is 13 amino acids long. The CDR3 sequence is CAGSLGGVDEQFF. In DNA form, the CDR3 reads TGTGCCGGCAGCTTAGGGGGCGTGGATGAGCAGTTCTTC.

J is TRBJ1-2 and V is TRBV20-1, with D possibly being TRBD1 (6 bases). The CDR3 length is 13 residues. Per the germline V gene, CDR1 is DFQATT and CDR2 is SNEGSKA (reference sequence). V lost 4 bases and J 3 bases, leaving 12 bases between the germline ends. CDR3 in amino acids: CSANTGFYYGYTF. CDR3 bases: TGCAGTGCTAATACAGGGTTTTACTATGGCTACACCTTC.